Presented here are 11 T cell receptor beta chains from one specimen sequenced in a study of T cell repertoires in cytomegalovirus infection. TCRdb processed the reads anew with MiXCR; each CDR3 protein has one entry. The data show 900,000 to 950,000 distinct CDR3 sequences, approximately 31% seen once. Which antigens these TCRs recognize remains unknown. This specimen was cultured CD8+ T cells from PBMCs, taken from culture after CMV antigen stimulation. Every receptor here comes from a human donor in good health (CMV status not recorded). Some clones in this sample may be carry-over from other donors' samples.

The chain is built from TRBV10-3 and TRBJ2-6; 7 bases align to TRBD1. Germline CDR1 is ENHRY and CDR2 is SYGVKD. Trimming took 4 bases from V and 4 from J; bases not matched to a gene: 7. The CDR3 runs 16 residues. The CDR3 DNA follows: TGTGCCATCAGTGGAGACAGGGTTCCCGGGGCCAACGTCCTGACTTTC. It encodes CAISGDRVPGANVLTF.

This clonotype was counted between two and nine times. V gene TRBV7-6 combines with J gene TRBJ2-1; 9 positions agree with TRBD2. CDR3 length: 16 amino acids. The germline V gene encodes CDR1 SGHVS and CDR2 FNYEAQ. V dropped 4 bases and J dropped 1; count of bases not matched to a gene: 5. The CDR3 sequence is CASSWASGASYNEQFF. In DNA, the CDR3 is TGTGCCAGCAGCTGGGCTAGCGGGGCATCCTACAATGAGCAGTTCTTC.

With respect to this clonotype: One base away lies a much larger clone, so this may be a sequencing read error. This chain uses TRBV7-6 with TRBJ2-1; 14 bases agree with TRBD2. V trimming: 3 bases; J trimming: 5 bases; junction bases outside the gene matches: 21. The CDR3 covers 22 residues. CDR1 is SGHVS, CDR2 FNYEAQ, per germline. The CDR3 DNA reads as TGTGCCAGCAGCTTCCGTAGATCTGGACTGGGGACTAGCGGGGGCCAAAACAATGAGCAGTTCTTC. Its protein product is CASSFRRSGLGTSGGQNNEQFF.

V usage is TRBV6-2 or TRBV6-3 and J usage is TRBJ1-5; D is ambiguous. Germline CDR1 reads MNHEY; CDR2 reads SVGEGT. Trimming cost V 8 bases and J 0 bases, with 8 bases left between them. CDR3 size: 13 residues. The CDR3: CASAEGSNQPQHF. The CDR3, as DNA: TGTGCCAGCGCGGAGGGTAGCAATCAGCCCCAGCATTTT.

This clonotype was detected a few times. The chain combines TRBV2 with TRBJ2-5; 11 bases agree with TRBD1. Per germline, CDR1 SNHLY and CDR2 FYNNEI. The V gene end was trimmed by 8 bases and the J gene end by 3 bases; junction bases not matched to a gene: 5. This CDR3 spans 14 amino acids. CDR3 DNA sequence: TGTGCCAGCCGGGACAGGGGGACTAAAGAGACCCAGTACTTC. Encoded protein: CASRDRGTKETQYF. Looking up the rest from reference TRBV2 and TRBJ2-5 gives the full variable domain: EPEVTQTPSHQVTQMGQEVILRCVPISNHLYFYWYRQILGQKVEFLVSFYNNEISEKSEIFDDQFSVERPDGSNFTLKIRSTKLEDSAMYFCASRDRGTKETQYFGPGTRLLVL.

Only a few counts were recorded for this clonotype. The J gene is TRBJ1-1, the V gene TRBV4-2; no reliable D call. CDR1 and CDR2 (germline): LGHNA, YNFKEQ. CDR3 length: 11 amino acids. The V end lost 8 bases, the J end lost 7 bases, and 11 bases lay between the germline ends. The CDR3 reads CASVRGLEAFF. CDR3 DNA sequence: TGTGCCAGCGTAAGAGGGCTTGAAGCTTTCTTT.

The genes are TRBV5-1 and TRBJ2-2; 10 bases agree with TRBD2. CDR1 and CDR2 from the germline V gene are SGHRS and YFSETQ. Germline trimming cut 4 bases from V and 4 bases from J; bases unmatched to any gene: 10. CDR3 size: 17 residues. The CDR3: CASSLQSGGEFTGELFF. The CDR3, as DNA: TGCGCCAGCAGCCTACAAAGCGGGGGGGAATTCACCGGGGAGCTGTTTTTT.

The genes are TRBV10-2 and TRBJ2-1, with TRBD2 identical over 10 bases. The V and J ends lost 5 bases and 6 bases, in that order; junction bases with no gene match: 4. The CDR3 length is 14 residues. The germline CDR1 and CDR2 sequences are WSHSY and SAAADI. The CDR3 nucleotides are TGCGCCAGCAGTAGCGGGGGGGCCTTCAATGAGCAGTTCTTC. This translates into CASSSGGAFNEQFF.

This clonotype turned up a few times. The genes are TRBV6-5 and TRBJ2-7, with 8 bases fitting TRBD2. V lost 11 bases and J lost 5; bases outside the gene matches: 8. This CDR3 has 12 amino acids. Germline V CDR1 and CDR2: MNHEY, SVGAGI. The CDR3 DNA is TGTGCCTGCCACGGGGGGGACAACGAGCAGTACTTC. This gives the protein CACHGGDNEQYF.

The chain links TRBV10-2 to TRBJ2-5, with a weak D call TRBD2 (5 bases). The CDR3 totals 13 residues. Looked up from germline, CDR1 is WSHSY and CDR2 is SAAADI. The V end lost 10 bases, the J end lost 1 base, and 13 bases lay between the germline ends. The CDR3 DNA reads TGCGCCACCCTTGACTACCTCCAAGAGACCCAGTACTTC. Encoded protein: CATLDYLQETQYF.

A few counts support this clonotype. Germline and junction disagree at one end, which may indicate a read error. DNA for the CDR3: TGTGCCAGCAGATTAGAACTGGGGGACTCGGCAGAGACCCAGTACTTC. Translating gives CASRLELGDSAETQYF. This chain joins TRBV11-1 and TRBJ2-5, with a tentative D call TRBD2 (6 bases). The CDR3 length is 16 residues. Germline V CDR1 and CDR2: SGHAT, FQDESV (reference sequence).